This TCR beta chain came from a study of control samples from healthy donors and cancer patients. From germline, CDR1 is SGHTA and CDR2 FQGNSA. The CDR3 has 16 amino acids. Trimming took 5 bases from V and 1 from J; bases not matched to a gene: 9. TCRdb's copy holds only in-frame clones and misses some; the assay was immunoSEQ multiplex PCR. Found here are 95,000 to 150,000 clones, roughly nine tenths of them singletons; the top ten hold about 7.2%. The source material was blood. This TCR derives from a woman aged 18-29 years in good health. This chain connects TRBV7-2 to TRBJ2-3; 7 bases are a match to TRBD2. CDR3 protein: CASSLGAAGGTDTQYF. The DNA of the CDR3 is TGTGCCAGCAGCCTCGGGGCGGCGGGGGGCACAGATACGCAGTATTTT.